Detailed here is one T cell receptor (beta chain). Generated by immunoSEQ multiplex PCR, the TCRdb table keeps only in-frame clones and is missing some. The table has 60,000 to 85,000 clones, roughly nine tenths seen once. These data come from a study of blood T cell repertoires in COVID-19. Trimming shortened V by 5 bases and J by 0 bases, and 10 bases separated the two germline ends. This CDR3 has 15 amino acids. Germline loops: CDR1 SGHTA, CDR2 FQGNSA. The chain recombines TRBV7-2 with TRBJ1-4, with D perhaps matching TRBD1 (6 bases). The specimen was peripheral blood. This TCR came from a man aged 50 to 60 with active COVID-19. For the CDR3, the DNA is TGTGCCAGCAGCCTCAGGGGTACAACTAATGAAAAACTGTTTTTT. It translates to CASSLRGTTNEKLFF.